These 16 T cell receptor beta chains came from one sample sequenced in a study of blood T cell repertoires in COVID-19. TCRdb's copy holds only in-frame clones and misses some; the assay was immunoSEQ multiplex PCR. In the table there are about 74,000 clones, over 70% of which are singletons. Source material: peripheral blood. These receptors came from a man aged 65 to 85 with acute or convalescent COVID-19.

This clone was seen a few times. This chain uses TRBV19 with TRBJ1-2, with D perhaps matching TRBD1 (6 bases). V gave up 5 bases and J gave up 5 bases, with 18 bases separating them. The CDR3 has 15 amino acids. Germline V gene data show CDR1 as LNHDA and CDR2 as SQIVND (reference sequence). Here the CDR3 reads CASSFAGTPAYGYTF. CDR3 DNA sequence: TGTGCCAGTAGTTTCGCCGGGACACCCGCGTATGGCTACACCTTC.

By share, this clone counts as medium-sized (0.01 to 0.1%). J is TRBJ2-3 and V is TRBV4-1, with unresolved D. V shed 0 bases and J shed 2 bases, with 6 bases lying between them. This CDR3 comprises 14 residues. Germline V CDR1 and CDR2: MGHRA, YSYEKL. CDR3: CASSQDRNTDTQYF. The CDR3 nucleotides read TGCGCCAGCAGCCAAGATAGAAACACAGATACGCAGTATTTT.

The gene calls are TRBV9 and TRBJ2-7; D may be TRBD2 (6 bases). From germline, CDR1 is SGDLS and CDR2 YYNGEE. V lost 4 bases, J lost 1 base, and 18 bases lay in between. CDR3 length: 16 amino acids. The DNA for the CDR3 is TGTGCCAGCAGCCCCACCGGGACTTTCCCTTCCTACGAGCAGTACTTC. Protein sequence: CASSPTGTFPSYEQYF. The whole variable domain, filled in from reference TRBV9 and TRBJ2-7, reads DSGVTQTPKHLITATGQRVTLRCSPRSGDLSVYWYQQSLDQGLQFLIQYYNGEERAKGNILERFSAQQFPDLHSELNLSSLELGDSALYFCASSPTGTFPSYEQYFGPGTRLTVT.

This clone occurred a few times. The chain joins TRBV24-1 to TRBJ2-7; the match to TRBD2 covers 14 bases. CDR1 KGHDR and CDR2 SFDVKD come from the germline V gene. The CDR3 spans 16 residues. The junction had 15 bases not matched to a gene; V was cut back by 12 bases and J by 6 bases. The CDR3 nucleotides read TGTGCCTCCGCGGGCCGTCGACTAGCGGGAGGGCCCGAGCAGTACTTC. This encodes CASAGRRLAGGPEQYF.

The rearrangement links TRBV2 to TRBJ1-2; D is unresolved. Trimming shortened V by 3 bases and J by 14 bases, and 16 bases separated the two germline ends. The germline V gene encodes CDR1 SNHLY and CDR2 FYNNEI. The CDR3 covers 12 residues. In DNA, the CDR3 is TGTGCCAGCAGTGATGACGGCAGCGCGTGGACCTTC. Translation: CASSDDGSAWTF.

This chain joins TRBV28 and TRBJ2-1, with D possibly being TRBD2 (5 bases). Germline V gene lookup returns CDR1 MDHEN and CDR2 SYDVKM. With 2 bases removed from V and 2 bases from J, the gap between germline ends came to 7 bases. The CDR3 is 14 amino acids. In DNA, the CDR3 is TGTGCCAGCAGTTTACGGGAAACCTACAATGAGCAGTTCTTC. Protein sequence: CASSLRETYNEQFF.

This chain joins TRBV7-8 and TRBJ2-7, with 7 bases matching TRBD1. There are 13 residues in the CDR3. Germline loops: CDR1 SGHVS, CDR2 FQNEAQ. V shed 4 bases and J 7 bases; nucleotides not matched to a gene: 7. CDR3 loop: CASSSRTGLEQYF. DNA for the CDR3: TGTGCCAGCAGCTCCCGGACAGGCTTGGAGCAGTACTTC.

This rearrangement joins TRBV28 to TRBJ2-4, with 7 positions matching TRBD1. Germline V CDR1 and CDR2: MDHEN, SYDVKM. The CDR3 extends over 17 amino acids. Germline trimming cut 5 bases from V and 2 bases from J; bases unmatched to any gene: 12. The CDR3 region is CASSRDRSRGSKNIQYF. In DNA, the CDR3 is TGTGCCAGCAGTAGGGACAGATCCCGAGGCTCCAAAAACATTCAGTACTTC.

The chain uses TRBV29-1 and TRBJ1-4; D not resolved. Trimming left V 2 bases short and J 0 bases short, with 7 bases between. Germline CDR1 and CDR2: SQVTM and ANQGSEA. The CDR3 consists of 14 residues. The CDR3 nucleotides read TGCAGCGTTGAAAGCAGGACAACTAATGAAAAACTGTTTTTT. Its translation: CSVESRTTNEKLFF.

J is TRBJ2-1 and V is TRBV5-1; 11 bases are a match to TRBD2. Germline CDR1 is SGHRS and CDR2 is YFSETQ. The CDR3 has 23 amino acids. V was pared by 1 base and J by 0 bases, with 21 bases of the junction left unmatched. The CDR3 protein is CASSLHPTSGTSGAPSSYNEQFF. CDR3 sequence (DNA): TGCGCCAGCAGCTTGCATCCCACCTCCGGGACTAGCGGAGCCCCCAGCTCCTACAATGAGCAGTTCTTC.

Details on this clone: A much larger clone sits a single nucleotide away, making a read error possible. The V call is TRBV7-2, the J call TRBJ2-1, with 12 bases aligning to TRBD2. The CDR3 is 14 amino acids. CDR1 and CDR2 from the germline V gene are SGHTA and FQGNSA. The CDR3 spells CASSLAGGYNEQFF. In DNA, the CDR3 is TGTGCCAGCAGCCTAGCGGGAGGGTACAATGAGCAGTTCTTC.

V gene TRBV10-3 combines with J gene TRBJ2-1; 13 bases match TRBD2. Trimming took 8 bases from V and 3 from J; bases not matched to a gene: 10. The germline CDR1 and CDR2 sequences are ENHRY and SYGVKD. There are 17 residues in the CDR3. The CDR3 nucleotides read TGTGCCATCTCTGGACTAGCGGGAGAGGGTGGCTACAATGAGCAGTTCTTC. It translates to CAISGLAGEGGYNEQFF.

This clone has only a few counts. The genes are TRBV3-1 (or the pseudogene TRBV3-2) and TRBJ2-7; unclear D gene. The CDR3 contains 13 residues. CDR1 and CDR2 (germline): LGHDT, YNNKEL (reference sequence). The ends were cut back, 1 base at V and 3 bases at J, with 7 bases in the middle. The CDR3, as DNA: TGTGCCAGCAGCCAAGTTATTAACTACGAGCAGTACTTC. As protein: CASSQVINYEQYF.

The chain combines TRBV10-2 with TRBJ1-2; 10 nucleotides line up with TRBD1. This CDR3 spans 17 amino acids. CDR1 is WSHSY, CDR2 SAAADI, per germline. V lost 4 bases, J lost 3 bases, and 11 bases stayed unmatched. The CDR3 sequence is CASSGSSGTGVYYGYTF. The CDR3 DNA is TGCGCCAGCAGTGGGTCGAGTGGGACAGGGGTTTACTATGGCTACACCTTC.

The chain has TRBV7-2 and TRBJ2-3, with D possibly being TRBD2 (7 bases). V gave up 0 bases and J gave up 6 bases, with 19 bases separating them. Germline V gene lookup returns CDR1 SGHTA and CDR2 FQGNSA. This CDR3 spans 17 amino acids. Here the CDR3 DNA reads TGTGCCAGCAGCTTAGCACCCCAAGGGGGAGGGATCGATACGCAGTATTTT. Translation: CASSLAPQGGGIDTQYF. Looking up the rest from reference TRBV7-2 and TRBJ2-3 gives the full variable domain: GAGVSQSPSNKVTEKGKDVELRCDPISGHTALYWYRQSLGQGLEFLIYFQGNSAPDKSGLPSDRFSAERTGGSVSTLTIQRTQQEDSAVYLCASSLAPQGGGIDTQYFGPGTRLTVL.

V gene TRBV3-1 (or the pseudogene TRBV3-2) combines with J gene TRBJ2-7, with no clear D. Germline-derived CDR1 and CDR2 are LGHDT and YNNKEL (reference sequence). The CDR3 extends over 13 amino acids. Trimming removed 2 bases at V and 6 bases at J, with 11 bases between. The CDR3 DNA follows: TGTGCCAGCAGCCAATACGAAGCTCTCGAGCAGTACTTC. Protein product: CASSQYEALEQYF.